The 26 T cell receptor beta chains below come from one sample, sequenced in a study of blood T cell repertoires in COVID-19. Profiled with immunoSEQ multiplex PCR; TCRdb holds only in-frame clones, not every one. Among approximately 360,000 clones listed, around 87% were seen once. What was sequenced was PBMCs or T cells enriched from blood (not recorded which). Every receptor here comes from a man aged 35 to 55 in a cohort exposed to, infected with or recovered from COVID-19 (not recorded which).

This chain links TRBV5-1 with TRBJ2-1, with D perhaps TRBD2 (6 bases). The CDR3 is 13 amino acids. Trimming took off 6 bases at V and 7 bases at J, with 14 bases between the two ends. Germline CDR1 is SGHRS and CDR2 is YFSETQ. The CDR3 here is CASKKGRENEQFF. For the CDR3, the DNA is TGCGCCAGCAAAAAGGGGCGGGAAAATGAGCAGTTCTTC.

The chain is built from TRBV6-1 and TRBJ1-4, with D perhaps TRBD1 (6 bases). Germline V gives CDR1 MNHNS, CDR2 SASEGT. CDR3 size: 16 residues. The ends were cut back, 4 bases at V and 5 bases at J, with 17 bases in the middle. The chain's CDR3 is CASSALTTGPNEKLFF. The CDR3, as DNA: TGTGCCAGCAGTGCCTTGACTACAGGGCCCAATGAAAAACTGTTTTTT.

The CDR3 spells CASSQDSPGSNQPQHF. CDR3 coding DNA: TGTGCCAGCAGCCAAGATAGCCCGGGGAGCAATCAGCCCCAGCATTTT. The chain joins TRBV3-1 (or the pseudogene TRBV3-2) to TRBJ1-5; D is unclear. Trimming shortened V by 0 bases and J by 1 base, and 10 bases separated the two germline ends. Per the germline V gene, CDR1 is LGHDT and CDR2 is YNNKEL (reference sequence). The CDR3 extends over 16 amino acids.

This chain links TRBV15 with TRBJ2-2; a weak D match, TRBD2 (5 bases). Trimming took off 8 bases at V and 0 bases at J, with 13 bases between the two ends. CDR3 length: 15 amino acids. Germline CDR1 and CDR2: LNHNV and YYDKDF (reference sequence). Written as DNA, the CDR3 is TGTGCCACCGGGAGACTACCACCGAACACCGGGGAGCTGTTTTTT. It encodes CATGRLPPNTGELFF.

This chain links TRBV18 with TRBJ1-2; maybe TRBD1 (6 bases). The CDR3 runs 15 residues. The V gene's germline CDR1 is KGHSH and CDR2 LQKENI. V lost 3 bases and J 8 bases, leaving 19 bases between the germline ends. CDR3: CASSPSGRGIGGYTF. In nucleotides, the CDR3 is TGTGCCAGCTCACCGAGTGGCAGGGGCATAGGCGGCTACACCTTC.

A single count supports this clone. V is TRBV11-2 and J is TRBJ2-1; D is unresolved. This CDR3 has 15 amino acids. Trimming cost V 4 bases and J 4 bases, with 14 bases left between them. The germline CDR1 and CDR2 sequences are SGHAT and FQNNGV. In DNA form, the CDR3 reads TGTGCCAGCAGCTCCAGCATGACTCGTTACAATGAGCAGTTCTTC. It translates to CASSSSMTRYNEQFF.

The chain carries TRBV28 and TRBJ2-7; 11 bases map to TRBD2. Trimming removed 0 bases from V and 0 bases from J; junction bases left unmatched: 1. The CDR3 extends over 16 amino acids. Germline values: CDR1 MDHEN, CDR2 SYDVKM. This CDR3 reads CASSLWGTSGSYEQYF. CDR3 coding DNA: TGTGCCAGCAGTTTATGGGGGACTAGCGGCTCCTACGAGCAGTACTTC.

CDR3 protein: CATEKAQGFNLNTEAFF. DNA for the CDR3: TGCGCCACCGAGAAAGCGCAGGGATTCAATTTGAACACTGAAGCTTTCTTT. J is TRBJ1-1 and V is TRBV10-2; D may be TRBD1 (5 bases). CDR1 and CDR2 from the germline V gene are WSHSY and SAAADI. Between the trimmed V and J ends, which lost 10 bases and 0 bases, there was a span of 24 bases. This CDR3 spans 17 amino acids.

This chain connects TRBV2 to TRBJ1-4, with no clear D. This CDR3 has 15 amino acids. Germline V gene data show CDR1 as SNHLY and CDR2 as FYNNEI. Trimming stripped 7 bases from V and 8 bases from J, with 20 bases between. CDR3: CASTVGWTKTEKLFF. The CDR3 region has the DNA TGTGCCAGCACCGTAGGATGGACTAAAACCGAAAAACTGTTTTTT.

This chain joins TRBV19 and TRBJ2-2; D not resolved. Trimming removed 5 bases from V and 3 bases from J, with 10 bases in between. This CDR3 comprises 14 residues. The germline gives CDR1 LNHDA, CDR2 SQIVND (reference sequence). The CDR3 DNA reads TGTGCCAGTAGTCCTCTTTTAGACACCGGGGAGCTGTTTTTT. Its protein is CASSPLLDTGELFF.

The chain uses TRBV11-1 and TRBJ2-5; D is perhaps TRBD2 (6 bases). Trimming shortened V by 6 bases and J by 5 bases, and 13 bases separated the two germline ends. The V gene's germline CDR1 is SGHAT and CDR2 FQDESV (reference sequence). The CDR3 spans 13 residues. CDR3 coding DNA: TGTGCCAGCAGACCCTCAGGGACTGAGACCCAGTACTTC. Amino acids: CASRPSGTETQYF.

The V call is TRBV5-4, the J call TRBJ2-7; 7 nucleotides agree with TRBD1. J gave up 3 bases and V 2 bases, and 5 bases lay outside the gene matches. Per the germline V gene, CDR1 is SGHNT and CDR2 is YYREEE (reference sequence). CDR3 length: 14 amino acids. Here the CDR3 reads CASSLVQGNYEQYF. The DNA for the CDR3 is TGTGCCAGCAGCTTAGTACAGGGGAACTACGAGCAGTACTTC. The full variable domain, rest sourced from reference TRBV5-4 and TRBJ2-7, is ETGVTQSPTHLIKTRGQQVTLRCSSQSGHNTVSWYQQALGQGPQFIFQYYREEENGRGNFPPRFSGLQFPNYSSELNVNALELDDSALYLCASSLVQGNYEQYFGPGTRLTVT.

The chain joins TRBV7-3 to TRBJ1-2, with TRBD1 identical over 7 bases. This CDR3 has 13 amino acids. Germline CDR1 and CDR2: SGHTA and FQGTGA. The ends lost 2 bases at V and 4 bases at J; junction bases unmatched: 1. CDR3 nucleotides: TGTGCCAGCAGCTTACCAGGGGGCTATGGCTACACCTTC. This sequence encodes CASSLPGGYGYTF. Full variable domain (outside the CDR3, taken from reference TRBV7-3 and TRBJ1-2): GAGVSQTPSNKVTEKGKYVELRCDPISGHTALYWYRQSLGQGPEFLIYFQGTGAADDSGLPNDRFFAVRPEGSVSTLKIQRTERGDSAVYLCASSLPGGYGYTFGSGTRLTVV.

The V call is TRBV30, the J call TRBJ2-7; TRBD2 matches 8 bases. There are 14 residues in the CDR3. Per the germline V gene, CDR1 is GTSNPN and CDR2 is SVGIG (reference sequence). V lost 4 bases and J lost 2; bases outside the gene matches: 7. Here the CDR3 DNA reads TGTGCCTGGACCAGCGGACTAGCACCCTACGAGCAGTACTTC. This codes for CAWTSGLAPYEQYF.

The chain is built from TRBV28 and TRBJ1-6; 10 bases match TRBD1. The germline V gene has CDR1 MDHEN and CDR2 SYDVKM. The CDR3 runs to 15 residues. Trimming took 4 bases from V and 7 from J; bases not matched to a gene: 4. CDR3 bases: TGTGCCAGCAGTTCGACAGGGGGCAAGAATTCACCCCTCCACTTT. It translates to CASSSTGGKNSPLHF.

The chain uses TRBV30 and TRBJ2-2; 8 nucleotides match TRBD1. With 4 bases clipped from V and 0 bases from J, the junction kept 1 base outside the gene matches. Germline V CDR1 and CDR2: GTSNPN, SVGIG (reference sequence). The length of the CDR3 is 14 residues. CDR3 in amino acids: CAWKQGANTGELFF. CDR3 bases: TGTGCCTGGAAACAGGGGGCGAACACCGGGGAGCTGTTTTTT.

This clone was detected only a few times. The chain recombines TRBV10-1 with TRBJ2-1; 10 nucleotides match TRBD2. Germline CDR1 and CDR2: WNHNN and SYGVQD (reference sequence). CDR3 length: 13 residues. The J segment lost 7 bases and the V segment lost 3 bases, leaving 0 bases of the junction unmatched. CDR3 sequence: CASSELAGNEQFF. Written as DNA, the CDR3 is TGCGCCAGCAGTGAACTAGCGGGAAATGAGCAGTTCTTC.

This chain connects TRBV30 to TRBJ2-7, with 11 bases identical to TRBD2. The germline V gene encodes CDR1 GTSNPN and CDR2 SVGIG (reference sequence). This CDR3 is built from 13 residues. J was trimmed by 2 bases and V by 3 bases; bases with no gene match: 0. The CDR3 DNA reads TGTGCCTGGAGGACTAGCGGGACCTACGAGCAGTACTTC. Translating it yields CAWRTSGTYEQYF.

The chain has TRBV14 and TRBJ1-4, with TRBD1 identical over 8 bases. Germline CDR1 and CDR2: SGHDN and FVKESK. J was trimmed by 8 bases and V by 1 base; bases with no gene match: 6. CDR3 length equals 15 residues. The CDR3 loop is CASSQVRGREEKLFF. DNA of the CDR3: TGTGCCAGCAGCCAAGTCAGGGGGCGAGAGGAAAAACTGTTTTTT.

The chain employs TRBV2 and TRBJ1-1; D might be TRBD1 (6 bases). This CDR3 contains 14 residues. V shed 5 bases and J shed 4 bases, with 14 bases lying between them. CDR1 is SNHLY, CDR2 FYNNEI, per germline. Here the CDR3 reads CASSKQGGTTEAFF. The DNA of the CDR3 is TGTGCCAGCAGTAAACAGGGTGGTACCACTGAAGCTTTCTTT.

This chain links TRBV9 with TRBJ2-4; 16 bases line up with TRBD2. CDR1 SGDLS and CDR2 YYNGEE come from the germline V gene. V was clipped by 2 bases and J by 2 bases; unmatched bases: 4. The CDR3 consists of 18 residues. The CDR3 DNA is TGTGCCAGCAGCGTGGGACTAGCGGGAGGGCCGTCCAAAAACATTCAGTACTTC. This sequence encodes CASSVGLAGGPSKNIQYF.

The chain recombines TRBV2 with TRBJ1-1; TRBD1 aligns across 9 bases. CDR3 length equals 14 residues. Germline V gives CDR1 SNHLY, CDR2 FYNNEI. J was trimmed by 5 bases and V by 6 bases; bases with no gene match: 7. The chain's CDR3 is CASRAGTGLTEAFF. CDR3 DNA sequence: TGTGCCAGCAGAGCCGGGACAGGGTTAACTGAAGCTTTCTTT.

CDR3 nucleotides: TGCGCCAGCAGTGGACAGGGGGGGACTGAAGCTTTCTTT. Translation gives CASSGQGGTEAFF. V usage is TRBV10-2 and J usage is TRBJ1-1; TRBD1 matches at 9 bases. The CDR3 contains 13 residues. Germline-derived CDR1 and CDR2 are WSHSY and SAAADI. The V and J ends lost 4 bases and 5 bases, in that order; junction bases with no gene match: 2.

This clone came up once. The chain couples TRBV10-3 to TRBJ2-5, with D perhaps matching TRBD1 (6 bases). Germline CDR1 ENHRY, CDR2 SYGVKD. There are 14 residues in the CDR3. The V gene lost 6 bases and the J gene lost 2 bases, with 13 bases spanning the gap. This CDR3 is CAIRDSIQQETQYF. The CDR3 nucleotides are TGTGCCATCAGGGACAGCATACAACAAGAGACCCAGTACTTC.

In this sample, this clone turned up once. J is TRBJ1-6 and V is TRBV28; perhaps TRBD1 as D (6 bases). The CDR3 runs 16 residues. Trimming left V 8 bases short and J 4 bases short, with 18 bases between. Germline values: CDR1 MDHEN, CDR2 SYDVKM. The CDR3 reads CASSPLGQSYNSPLHF. The CDR3 DNA reads TGTGCCAGCTCCCCCTTAGGACAGTCGTATAATTCACCCCTCCACTTT.

The CDR3 bases are TGTGCCAGTAGTATGGGGACAGGGGCCCGGGCGCCGGGCGGGGAAGCTTTCTTT. Its translation is CASSMGTGARAPGGEAFF. The genes are TRBV19 and TRBJ1-1, with TRBD1 matching 10 bases. CDR3 length: 18 residues. Trimming cost V 3 bases and J 8 bases; bases outside gene matches: 18. Germline-derived CDR1 and CDR2 are LNHDA and SQIVND (reference sequence).